Listed here are 25 T cell receptor beta chains from one sample, sequenced in a study of cytomegalovirus exposure and HLA in healthy donors. PCR involved 60 Vbeta and 13 Jbeta primers. Using immunoSEQ multiplex PCR, the repertoire was profiled, and TCRdb retains in-frame clones only, with some absent. The table shows about 260,000 clones, with under 80% occurring only once. Sequenced material: PBMCs. Receptors were obtained from a female donor in good health and CMV-seronegative.

The J gene is TRBJ2-1, the V gene TRBV29-1, with 11 bases aligning to TRBD2. CDR1 is SQVTM and CDR2 is ANQGSEA in the germline V gene. V trimming: 6 bases; J trimming: 5 bases; junction bases outside the gene matches: 12. The CDR3 length is 16 residues. The CDR3 sequence: CSVGGRLAGSNNEQFF. The CDR3 bases are TGCAGCGTGGGGGGGAGACTAGCGGGATCAAACAATGAGCAGTTCTTC.

The chain recombines TRBV28 with TRBJ2-5; TRBD1 matches 8 bases. This CDR3 contains 15 residues. Germline CDR1 MDHEN, CDR2 SYDVKM. The trim removed 6 bases at V and 5 bases at J, leaving 11 bases unmatched. Here the CDR3 reads CASSGTGAGRETQYF. The CDR3 DNA sequence: TGTGCCAGCAGCGGGACAGGCGCCGGACGGGAGACCCAGTACTTC.

This clone occurred once. The CDR3 reads CASSPRTGELFF. CDR3 sequence (DNA): TGTGCCAGCAGCCCCAGAACCGGGGAGCTGTTTTTT. V gene TRBV11-3 combines with J gene TRBJ2-2, with D unresolved. The V end was cut by 5 bases, the J end by 5 bases, with 6 bases between. Per germline, CDR1 SGHNT and CDR2 YENEEA. This CDR3 is 12 amino acids long. The variable domain in full, completed from reference TRBV11-3 and TRBJ2-2, reads EAGVVQSPRYKIIEKKQPVAFWCNPISGHNTLYWYLQNLGQGPELLIRYENEEAVDDSQLPKDRFSAERLKGVDSTLKIQPAELGDSAVYLCASSPRTGELFFGEGSRLTVL.

This clone occurred once. The chain employs TRBV10-1 and TRBJ2-5; 10 bases align to TRBD2. The CDR3 consists of 16 residues. Germline values: CDR1 WNHNN, CDR2 SYGVQD (reference sequence). Germline trimming cut 4 bases from V and 2 bases from J; bases unmatched to any gene: 7. CDR3 amino acids: CASSGALAGIQETQYF. The CDR3 bases are TGCGCCAGCAGTGGGGCACTAGCGGGGATTCAAGAGACCCAGTACTTC.

V gene TRBV4-1 combines with J gene TRBJ2-7; a weak D match, TRBD1 (6 bases). The germline V and J ends were trimmed by 0 bases and 3 bases, with 9 bases remaining between them. The CDR3 is made up of 14 amino acids. Looked up from germline, CDR1 is MGHRA and CDR2 is YSYEKL. The CDR3 nucleotides read TGCGCCAGCAGCCAAGACCCAGGGGACTACGAGCAGTACTTC. Translation gives CASSQDPGDYEQYF.

This rearrangement joins TRBV6-1 to TRBJ2-2; 14 positions match TRBD2. Germline CDR1 reads MNHNS; CDR2 reads SASEGT. The CDR3 sequence is 17 residues long. The junction had 1 base not matched to a gene; V was cut back by 3 bases and J by 1 base. The CDR3 reads CASSDGTSGRNTGELFF. CDR3 bases: TGTGCCAGCAGTGACGGGACTAGCGGGAGGAACACCGGGGAGCTGTTTTTT.

This rearrangement joins TRBV6-5 to TRBJ2-2; D perhaps matches TRBD1 (8 bases). The CDR3 runs to 14 residues. The V gene lost 7 bases and the J gene lost 7 bases, with 16 bases spanning the gap. The germline gives CDR1 MNHEY, CDR2 SVGAGI. CDR3 nucleotide sequence: TGTGCCAGCATAAAACAGGGGGGGGGCGGGGAGCTGTTTTTT. Translating it yields CASIKQGGGGELFF.

V usage is TRBV19 and J usage is TRBJ2-7; TRBD2 is a possible D gene (6 bases). Germline V lookup: CDR1 LNHDA, CDR2 SQIVND (reference sequence). V was pared by 3 bases and J by 5 bases, with 14 bases between. The CDR3 loop spans 14 amino acids. In DNA form, the CDR3 reads TGTGCCAGTAGTATTTTGGGAGGCGATAACGAGCAGTACTTC. It codes for CASSILGGDNEQYF.

This clone was seen a few times. The J gene is TRBJ1-2, the V gene TRBV5-8; TRBD1 matches at 7 bases. J was trimmed by 2 bases and V by 0 bases; bases with no gene match: 4. The germline V gene has CDR1 SGHTS and CDR2 YDEGEE. There are 15 residues in the CDR3. Here the CDR3 reads CASSLGQGGNYGYTF. CDR3 in DNA: TGTGCCAGCAGCTTGGGTCAGGGGGGAAACTATGGCTACACCTTC.

This clone was counted once. V and J are TRBV5-1 and TRBJ2-3; 8 bases fit TRBD2. The CDR3 has 16 amino acids. Per germline, CDR1 SGHRS and CDR2 YFSETQ. The junction had 4 bases not matched to a gene; V was cut back by 0 bases and J by 1 base. CDR3 sequence: CASSLAELAGTDTQYF. The CDR3 DNA reads TGCGCCAGCAGCTTGGCCGAACTAGCGGGCACAGATACGCAGTATTTT.

The count of this clone is one. The chain is built from TRBV4-1 and TRBJ2-1; 7 bases match TRBD2. This CDR3 contains 17 residues. The germline V gene has CDR1 MGHRA and CDR2 YSYEKL. The V gene end was trimmed by 4 bases and the J gene end by 2 bases; junction bases not matched to a gene: 11. CDR3 coding DNA: TGCGCCAGCAGCCTCCGCCAGGCTAGCGGAGCCTACAATGAGCAGTTCTTC. It specifies CASSLRQASGAYNEQFF.

The gene calls are TRBV10-3 and TRBJ2-3, with 11 nucleotides matching TRBD2. The V gene end was trimmed by 9 bases and the J gene end by 5 bases; junction bases not matched to a gene: 1. CDR1 is ENHRY and CDR2 is SYGVKD in the germline V gene. CDR3 size: 12 residues. CDR3 coding DNA: TGTGCCATTGGACTAGCGGGAGATACGCAGTATTTT. Its protein product is CAIGLAGDTQYF.

A few counts support this clone. The chain joins TRBV4-1 to TRBJ2-1; D might be TRBD2 (5 bases). Germline loops: CDR1 MGHRA, CDR2 YSYEKL. V lost 1 base and J lost 16, with 23 bases in between. CDR3 length: 15 residues. CDR3 nucleotide sequence: TGCGCCAGCAGCCAAGCCTTAGCTAGCCCTAAGAGTATCTTCTTC. It codes for CASSQALASPKSIFF.

The CDR3 coding sequence is TGTGCCAGCAGCTCGGACGGACTAGTGGGCTATGGCTACACCTTC. Translating gives CASSSDGLVGYGYTF. This chain links TRBV7-8 with TRBJ1-2, with unresolved D. V gave up 4 bases and J gave up 4 bases, with 16 bases separating them. The CDR3 loop spans 15 amino acids. CDR1 is SGHVS, CDR2 FQNEAQ, per germline. Drawing the rest from reference TRBV7-8 and TRBJ1-2, the complete variable domain is GAGVSQSPRYKVAKRGQDVALRCDPISGHVSLFWYQQALGQGPEFLTYFQNEAQLDKSGLPSDRFFAERPEGSVSTLKIQRTQQEDSAVYLCASSSDGLVGYGYTFGSGTRLTVV.

This clone was picked up one time. CDR3 region: CASSFTGGTEAFF. DNA for the CDR3: TGCGCCAGCAGCTTTACAGGGGGCACTGAAGCTTTCTTT. V is TRBV5-1 and J is TRBJ1-1; 8 bases match TRBD1. Trimming removed 2 bases from V and 4 bases from J; junction bases left unmatched: 1. The V gene's germline CDR1 is SGHRS and CDR2 YFSETQ. The CDR3 is 13 residues long.

The V and J genes are TRBV6-6 and TRBJ2-1; D might be TRBD2 (5 bases). V was cut by 9 bases and J by 1 base, with 19 bases left in between. This CDR3 is built from 16 residues. The germline V gene has CDR1 MNHNY and CDR2 SVGAGI (reference sequence). The DNA of the CDR3 is TGTGCCAGTCGTTTACGCGCGAGCGGTTCCTACAATGAGCAGTTCTTC. Amino acid sequence: CASRLRASGSYNEQFF.

The chain recombines TRBV12-5 with TRBJ2-7, with 8 nucleotides matching TRBD2. V was clipped by 4 bases and J by 2 bases; unmatched bases: 13. Looked up from germline, CDR1 is LGHNT and CDR2 is FRNRAP. The CDR3 extends over 17 amino acids. CDR3: CASGWISGTSGTYEQYF. CDR3 in DNA: TGTGCTAGTGGTTGGATCTCCGGAACTAGCGGTACCTACGAGCAGTACTTC.

The chain carries TRBV11-2 and TRBJ2-2; D is possibly TRBD2 (5 bases). Per the germline V gene, CDR1 is SGHAT and CDR2 is FQNNGV. Trimming pared 2 bases from V and 4 bases from J, leaving 8 bases between. This CDR3 spans 14 amino acids. CDR3 nucleotide sequence: TGTGCCAGCAGCTTACGGGGTTTCACCGGGGAGCTGTTTTTT. This encodes CASSLRGFTGELFF.

This clone was seen a handful of times. CDR3 in amino acids: CASSEEVPSGASSYEQYF. CDR3 in DNA: TGTGCCAGCAGTGAAGAGGTCCCTAGCGGGGCTAGCTCCTACGAGCAGTACTTC. The chain links TRBV6-1 to TRBJ2-7; 9 bases fit TRBD2. The length of the CDR3 is 18 residues. In germline, CDR1 is MNHNS, CDR2 SASEGT. Trimming at V came to 1 base and at J to 0 bases, leaving 10 bases not matched to a gene.

V and J are TRBV6-1 and TRBJ2-7; weak D call: TRBD1 (6 bases). In germline, CDR1 is MNHNS, CDR2 SASEGT. The V gene lost 2 bases and the J gene lost 6 bases, with 17 bases spanning the gap. The CDR3 length is 15 residues. As DNA, the CDR3 is TGTGCCAGCAGTGAAAGGTGGACAGACCCCCTCGAGCAGTACTTC. This encodes CASSERWTDPLEQYF.

The chain joins TRBV13 to TRBJ2-1, with TRBD2 identical over 9 bases. Trimming removed 5 bases from V and 3 bases from J; junction bases left unmatched: 5. Germline V gene lookup returns CDR1 PRHDT and CDR2 FYEKMQ (reference sequence). CDR3 length equals 15 residues. The CDR3 sequence is CASSHPLAGYNEQFF. The DNA of the CDR3 is TGTGCCAGCAGCCACCCACTAGCGGGCTACAATGAGCAGTTCTTC.

The CDR3 protein is CASRDLAGGHQETQYF. The CDR3 nucleotides read TGCGCCAGCAGGGACCTAGCGGGAGGCCATCAAGAGACCCAGTACTTC. The rearrangement uses TRBV5-1 and TRBJ2-5; TRBD2 agrees at 11 bases. V lost 5 bases to trimming and J lost 2 bases; unmatched junction nucleotides: 8. The CDR3 has 16 residues. Germline V gene data show CDR1 as SGHRS and CDR2 as YFSETQ.

The V gene is TRBV28, the J gene TRBJ2-3; TRBD1 agrees at 8 bases. Unmatched junction bases numbered 6, after V lost 4 bases and J lost 0 bases. The CDR3 has 16 residues. Per the germline V gene, CDR1 is MDHEN and CDR2 is SYDVKM. Written as DNA, the CDR3 is TGTGCCAGCAGTTCACCGGGACAGGCGAGCACAGATACGCAGTATTTT. Amino acids: CASSSPGQASTDTQYF.

Concerning this clone itself: The same CDR3 can be traced to other DNA sequences in this sample. The chain uses TRBV5-1 and TRBJ2-5; perhaps TRBD1 as D (5 bases). The CDR3 covers 14 residues. V was pared by 5 bases and J by 1 base, with 12 bases between. Germline CDR1 reads SGHRS; CDR2 reads YFSETQ. CDR3 in DNA: TGCGCCAGCAGGCCACAGGTCCTCCAAGAGACCCAGTACTTC. It specifies CASRPQVLQETQYF.

The V gene is TRBV7-2, the J gene TRBJ2-5; 9 positions agree with TRBD1. The CDR3 extends over 16 amino acids. V trimming: 5 bases; J trimming: 5 bases; junction bases outside the gene matches: 12. Germline V gene sequence: CDR1 SGHTA, CDR2 FQGNSA. The CDR3 coding sequence is TGTGCCAGCAGCCCGGATAGGACAGGGGTCAGGGAGACCCAGTACTTC. It codes for CASSPDRTGVRETQYF.